Detailed here is one T cell receptor beta chain. CDR1 and CDR2 from the germline V gene are GTSNPN and SVGIG (reference sequence). The CDR3 totals 12 residues. The V end was cut by 1 base, the J end by 1 base, with 4 bases between. This entry comes from a study of somatic mutations in cytotoxic T cells in rheumatoid arthritis. Here immunoSEQ multiplex PCR was the method, and the copy in TCRdb shows in-frame clones only, minus some. The sample shows about 9,000 clones, 75% to 85% of them seen only once. The receptor comes from an adult with rheumatoid arthritis. The chain is built from TRBV30 and TRBJ1-1, with D unresolved. Sequencing used CD8+ T cells sorted from blood. CDR3 residues: CAWSGGNTEAFF. The DNA of the CDR3 is TGTGCCTGGAGTGGGGGGAACACTGAAGCTTTCTTT.